The following is a T cell receptor (beta chain) sequence with its context. As yet, its antigen is unknown. This sample stems from a study of memory CD4+ T cells and cytomegalovirus serostatus. Authors' processing steps: After removing out-of-frame reads, 2 million to 2.5 million distinct TCRbeta sequences remained. Assay: immunoSEQ multiplex PCR; the TCRdb copy retains only in-frame clones and omits some. V and J calls and clone size are as listed in that table; D and trimming were resolved from the DNA. The table includes some 48,000 clones, around 80% detected once. Trimming pared 3 bases from V and 4 bases from J, leaving 6 bases between. This CDR3 comprises 13 residues. CDR1 is KGHSH and CDR2 is LQKENI in the germline V gene. Regarding the study as a whole: Suggested: most of the CMV-linked TCR signature lies in CD4+ memory cells. 67 of 164 known CMV-associated TCRbeta sequences appeared in CD4+ memory.

The sort gate was single viable CD3+CD4+CD8-CD45RO+ cells for memory CD4+ T cells. Serum IgG to CMV pp150, pp28, p38 and p52 defined serostatus. The sequencing sample was made of memory CD4+ T cells from blood. The receptor's source is an adult in good health and CMV-seronegative. This chain joins TRBV18 and TRBJ1-4; unclear D gene. CDR3 residues: CASSPGGNEKLFF. CDR3 nucleotide sequence: TGTGCCAGCTCACCGGGCGGTAATGAAAAACTGTTTTTT. Together with reference TRBV18 and TRBJ1-4, the CDR3 gives the full variable domain: NAGVMQNPRHLVRRRGQEARLRCSPMKGHSHVYWYRQLPEEGLKFMVYLQKENIIDESGMPKERFSAEFPKEGPSILRIQQVVRGDSAAYFCASSPGGNEKLFFGSGTQLSVL.